A single sample gave rise to the 12 T cell receptor beta chains below, sequenced in a study of cytomegalovirus exposure and HLA in healthy donors. Primers: 60 Vbeta forward and 13 Jbeta reverse. The protocol was immunoSEQ multiplex PCR, while the TCRdb copy is restricted to in-frame clones and leaves out a portion. This specimen shows over 200,000 clones; the ten leading clones hold roughly 0.98%. The sequenced sample was PBMCs. The receptors stem from a woman aged 25 to 39 in good health and CMV-seropositive.

The rearrangement uses TRBV18 and TRBJ1-1; 7 bases are a match to TRBD1. Germline V lookup: CDR1 KGHSH, CDR2 LQKENI. The CDR3 length is 15 residues. V dropped 0 bases and J dropped 2; count of bases not matched to a gene: 3. CDR3: CASSPPGQRNTEAFF. DNA of the CDR3: TGTGCCAGCTCACCACCGGGACAGAGAAACACTGAAGCTTTCTTT.

J is TRBJ2-7 and V is TRBV29-1, with D possibly matching TRBD2 (6 bases). The length of the CDR3 is 13 residues. Germline-derived CDR1 and CDR2 are SQVTM and ANQGSEA. The V and J ends lost 3 bases and 2 bases respectively, with 11 bases between them. The CDR3 reads CSVDDGGPYEQYF. For the CDR3, the DNA is TGCAGCGTTGACGACGGGGGTCCCTACGAGCAGTACTTC.

The chain has TRBV28 and TRBJ2-3; TRBD2 agrees at 7 bases. V was pared by 5 bases and J by 1 base, with 6 bases of the junction left unmatched. Germline CDR1 is MDHEN and CDR2 is SYDVKM. The CDR3 runs to 15 residues. The CDR3 here is CASSTYAGGTDTQYF. The CDR3 coding sequence is TGTGCCAGCAGTACGTACGCGGGAGGCACAGATACGCAGTATTTT.

This sequence joins TRBV4-1 and TRBJ1-4; D uncertain. The length of the CDR3 is 14 residues. In germline, CDR1 is MGHRA, CDR2 YSYEKL. The ends were cut back, 1 base at V and 8 bases at J, with 11 bases in the middle. In DNA form, the CDR3 reads TGCGCCAGCAGCCAAGTGCGGGATAGGGAAAAACTGTTTTTT. This codes for CASSQVRDREKLFF.

The chain couples TRBV9 to TRBJ2-7; 7 positions match TRBD1. The germline gives CDR1 SGDLS, CDR2 YYNGEE. The CDR3 consists of 13 residues. Germline trimming cut 2 bases from V and 7 bases from J; bases unmatched to any gene: 6. The CDR3 protein is CASSVDRLGEQYF. The CDR3 region has the DNA TGTGCCAGCAGCGTGGACAGGTTGGGGGAGCAGTACTTC. The full variable domain, rest sourced from reference TRBV9 and TRBJ2-7, is DSGVTQTPKHLITATGQRVTLRCSPRSGDLSVYWYQQSLDQGLQFLIQYYNGEERAKGNILERFSAQQFPDLHSELNLSSLELGDSALYFCASSVDRLGEQYFGPGTRLTVT.

CDR3 amino acids: CASSSRPGGEGRYEQYF. Here the CDR3 DNA reads TGTGCCAGCAGCTCCAGACCCGGAGGGGAGGGGAGGTACGAGCAGTACTTC. This chain connects TRBV7-2 to TRBJ2-7; 7 nucleotides align to TRBD2. Germline CDR1 reads SGHTA; CDR2 reads FQGNSA. The CDR3 is 17 amino acids. J was trimmed by 4 bases and V by 4 bases; bases with no gene match: 16.

V gene TRBV7-9 combines with J gene TRBJ2-7; possibly TRBD2 for D (6 bases). Germline V gene sequence: CDR1 SEHNR, CDR2 FQNEAQ (reference sequence). The CDR3 consists of 15 residues. Trimming removed 2 bases from V and 1 base from J, with 12 bases in between. As DNA, the CDR3 is TGTGCCAGCAGCTTATTGGCCGGGGGATCCTACGAGCAGTACTTC. Translation: CASSLLAGGSYEQYF.

V is TRBV28 and J is TRBJ2-1; the D gene is possibly TRBD2 (7 bases). Trimming removed 7 bases at V and 6 bases at J, with 13 bases between. Germline V gene data show CDR1 as MDHEN and CDR2 as SYDVKM. The CDR3 loop spans 13 amino acids. CDR3 in DNA: TGTGCCAGCATCCCAAGGGGGGGCAATGAGCAGTTCTTC. It specifies CASIPRGGNEQFF.

The chain uses TRBV2 and TRBJ1-4; D possibly corresponds to TRBD1 (5 bases). Trimming stripped 5 bases from V and 7 bases from J, with 17 bases between. The CDR3 runs 15 residues. Germline CDR1 is SNHLY and CDR2 is FYNNEI. This chain's CDR3 is CASSISGLRGEKLFF. CDR3 nucleotide sequence: TGTGCCAGCAGTATCTCGGGACTCCGGGGTGAAAAACTGTTTTTT. Using reference TRBV2 and TRBJ1-4 for the parts outside the CDR3, the full variable domain is EPEVTQTPSHQVTQMGQEVILRCVPISNHLYFYWYRQILGQKVEFLVSFYNNEISEKSEIFDDQFSVERPDGSNFTLKIRSTKLEDSAMYFCASSISGLRGEKLFFGSGTQLSVL.

V gene TRBV7-9 combines with J gene TRBJ2-3; D is unclear. Looked up from germline, CDR1 is SEHNR and CDR2 is FQNEAQ (reference sequence). CDR3 length: 15 amino acids. V was cut by 3 bases and J by 5 bases, with 15 bases left in between. CDR3 nucleotides: TGTGCCAGCAGCTTCGAGCGTGGTTTGGGAGATACGCAGTATTTT. Translated, it gives CASSFERGLGDTQYF.

The chain carries TRBV5-6 and TRBJ1-3, with D possibly TRBD1 on 6 matching bases. The CDR3 extends over 14 amino acids. The V end was cut by 4 bases, the J end by 9 bases, with 17 bases between. CDR1 and CDR2 (germline): SGHDT, YYEEEE. CDR3 DNA: TGTGCCAGCAGCATGGAACAGGGCCTTCGCACCATATATTTT. Amino acids: CASSMEQGLRTIYF.

The chain employs TRBV30 and TRBJ2-5, with 10 bases lining up with TRBD2. Matching the DNA end better, TRBJ2-7 makes the J call doubtful. This CDR3 contains 16 residues. Germline V gene lookup returns CDR1 GTSNPN and CDR2 SVGIG (reference sequence). CDR3 loop: CAWSVGTSGAAYEQYF. The CDR3 bases are TGTGCCTGGAGTGTAGGTACTAGCGGGGCTGCCTACGAGCAGTACTTC.